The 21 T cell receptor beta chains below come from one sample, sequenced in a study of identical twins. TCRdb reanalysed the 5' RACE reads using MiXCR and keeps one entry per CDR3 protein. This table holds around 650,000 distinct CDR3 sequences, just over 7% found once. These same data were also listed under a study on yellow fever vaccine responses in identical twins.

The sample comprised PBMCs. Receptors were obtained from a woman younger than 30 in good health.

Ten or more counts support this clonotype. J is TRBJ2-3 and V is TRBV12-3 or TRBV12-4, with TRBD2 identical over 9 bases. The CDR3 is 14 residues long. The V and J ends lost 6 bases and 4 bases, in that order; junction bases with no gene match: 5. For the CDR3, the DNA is TGTGCCAGCAGCCTTAGCGGGAGTTCAGATACGCAGTATTTT. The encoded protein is CASSLSGSSDTQYF.

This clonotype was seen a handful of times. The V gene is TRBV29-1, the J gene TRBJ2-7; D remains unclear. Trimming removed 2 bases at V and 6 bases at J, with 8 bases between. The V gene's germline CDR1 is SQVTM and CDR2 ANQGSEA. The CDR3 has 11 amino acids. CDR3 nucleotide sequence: TGCAGCGTTGAATCGGTGGCCGAGCAGTACTTC. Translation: CSVESVAEQYF.

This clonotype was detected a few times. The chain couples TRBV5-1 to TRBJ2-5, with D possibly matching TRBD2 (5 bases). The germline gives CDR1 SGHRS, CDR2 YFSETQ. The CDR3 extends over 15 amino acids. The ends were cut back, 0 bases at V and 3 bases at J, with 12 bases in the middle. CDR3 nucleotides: TGCGCCAGCAGCTTGGCCGGACTTACAAAAGAGACCCAGTACTTC. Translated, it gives CASSLAGLTKETQYF.

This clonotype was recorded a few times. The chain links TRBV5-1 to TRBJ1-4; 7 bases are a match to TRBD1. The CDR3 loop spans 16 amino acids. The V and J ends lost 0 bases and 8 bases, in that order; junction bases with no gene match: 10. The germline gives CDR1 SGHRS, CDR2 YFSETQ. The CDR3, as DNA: TGCGCCAGCAGCTTGGAGGGACAGATCTTTGGCGAAAAACTGTTTTTT. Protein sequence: CASSLEGQIFGEKLFF. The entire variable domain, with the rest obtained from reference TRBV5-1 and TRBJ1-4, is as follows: KAGVTQTPRYLIKTRGQQVTLSCSPISGHRSVSWYQQTPGQGLQFLFEYFSETQRNKGNFPGRFSGRQFSNSRSEMNVSTLELGDSALYLCASSLEGQIFGEKLFFGSGTQLSVL.

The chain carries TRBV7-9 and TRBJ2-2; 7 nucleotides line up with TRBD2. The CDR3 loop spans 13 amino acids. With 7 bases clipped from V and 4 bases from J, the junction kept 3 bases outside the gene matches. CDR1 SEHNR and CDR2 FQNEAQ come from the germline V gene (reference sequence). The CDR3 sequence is CASIGGSTGELFF. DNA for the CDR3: TGTGCCAGCATAGGCGGGAGCACCGGGGAGCTGTTTTTT. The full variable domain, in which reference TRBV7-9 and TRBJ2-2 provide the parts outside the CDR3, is DTGVSQNPRHKITKRGQNVTFRCDPISEHNRLYWYRQTLGQGPEFLTYFQNEAQLEKSRLLSDRFSAERPKGSFSTLEIQRTEQGDSAMYLCASIGGSTGELFFGEGSRLTVL.

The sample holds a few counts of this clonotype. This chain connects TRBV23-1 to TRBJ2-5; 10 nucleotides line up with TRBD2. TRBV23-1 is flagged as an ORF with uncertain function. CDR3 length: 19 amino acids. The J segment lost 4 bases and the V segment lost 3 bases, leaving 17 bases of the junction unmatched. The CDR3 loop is CASSHFAVNEREGVETQYF. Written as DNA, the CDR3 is TGCGCCAGCAGTCATTTTGCCGTAAATGAGCGGGAGGGCGTAGAGACCCAGTACTTC.

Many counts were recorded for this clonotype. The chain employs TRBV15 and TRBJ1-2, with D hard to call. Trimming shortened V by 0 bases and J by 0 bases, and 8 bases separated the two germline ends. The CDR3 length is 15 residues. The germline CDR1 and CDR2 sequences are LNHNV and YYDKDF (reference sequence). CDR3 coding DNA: TGTGCCACCAGCAGAGATCGAGGGCCTAACTATGGCTACACCTTC. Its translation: CATSRDRGPNYGYTF.

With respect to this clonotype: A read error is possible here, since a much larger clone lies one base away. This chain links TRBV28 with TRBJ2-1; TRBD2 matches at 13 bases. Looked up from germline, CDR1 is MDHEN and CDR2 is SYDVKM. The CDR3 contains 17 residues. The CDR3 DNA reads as TGTGCCATCAGTTTGGAACTAGCGGGAGGGCCCTACAATGAGCAGTTCTTC. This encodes CAISLELAGGPYNEQFF.

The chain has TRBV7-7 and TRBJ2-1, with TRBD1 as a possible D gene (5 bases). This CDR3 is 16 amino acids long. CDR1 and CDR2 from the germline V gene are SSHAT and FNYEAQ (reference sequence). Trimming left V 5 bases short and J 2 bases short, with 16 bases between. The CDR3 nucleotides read TGTGCCAGCAGCGACAGAAGGACAACGGCCTACAATGAGCAGTTCTTC. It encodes CASSDRRTTAYNEQFF.

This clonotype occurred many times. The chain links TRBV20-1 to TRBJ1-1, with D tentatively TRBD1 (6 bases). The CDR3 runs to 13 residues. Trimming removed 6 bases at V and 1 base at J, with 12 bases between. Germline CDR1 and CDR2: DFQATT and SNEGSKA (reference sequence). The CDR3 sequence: CSASDRKNTEAFF. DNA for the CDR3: TGCAGTGCCTCCGACAGGAAGAACACTGAAGCTTTCTTT.

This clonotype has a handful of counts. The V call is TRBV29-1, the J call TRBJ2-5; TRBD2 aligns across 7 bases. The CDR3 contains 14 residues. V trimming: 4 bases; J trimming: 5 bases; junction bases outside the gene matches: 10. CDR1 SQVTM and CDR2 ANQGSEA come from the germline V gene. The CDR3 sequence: CSVVLSPGGETQYF. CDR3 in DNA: TGCAGCGTTGTACTGAGCCCCGGGGGGGAGACCCAGTACTTC.

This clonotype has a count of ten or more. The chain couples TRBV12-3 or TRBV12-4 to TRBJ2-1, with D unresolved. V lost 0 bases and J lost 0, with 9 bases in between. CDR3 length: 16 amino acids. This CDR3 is CASSLAGKYSYNEQFF. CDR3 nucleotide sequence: TGTGCCAGCAGTTTAGCGGGAAAGTACTCCTACAATGAGCAGTTCTTC.

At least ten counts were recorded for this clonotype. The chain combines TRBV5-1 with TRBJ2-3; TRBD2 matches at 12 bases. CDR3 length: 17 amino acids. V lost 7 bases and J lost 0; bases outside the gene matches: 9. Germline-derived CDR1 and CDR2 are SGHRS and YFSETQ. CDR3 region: CASLRTSGARSTDTQYF. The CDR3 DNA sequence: TGCGCCAGCCTCCGGACTAGCGGGGCCAGGAGCACAGATACGCAGTATTTT.

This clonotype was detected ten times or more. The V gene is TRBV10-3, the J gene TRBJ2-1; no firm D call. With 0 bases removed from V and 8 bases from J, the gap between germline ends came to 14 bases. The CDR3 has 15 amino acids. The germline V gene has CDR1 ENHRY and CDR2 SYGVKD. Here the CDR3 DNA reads TGTGCCATCAGTGAGTCTTCCGTCAAAGTCGATGAGCAGTTCTTC. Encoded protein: CAISESSVKVDEQFF.

CDR3: CASNSLAIQETQYF. In DNA form, the CDR3 reads TGTGCCAGCAACTCCCTAGCCATCCAAGAGACCCAGTACTTC. This chain uses TRBV6-1 with TRBJ2-5, with a weak D call TRBD2 (5 bases). The germline V gene has CDR1 MNHNS and CDR2 SASEGT. This CDR3 is 14 amino acids long. The V end was cut by 7 bases, the J end by 1 base, with 13 bases between.

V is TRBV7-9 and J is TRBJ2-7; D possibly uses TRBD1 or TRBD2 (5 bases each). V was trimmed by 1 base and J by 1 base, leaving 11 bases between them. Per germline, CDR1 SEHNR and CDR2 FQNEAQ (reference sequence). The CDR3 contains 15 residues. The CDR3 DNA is TGTGCCAGCAGCTTAGGGGCAGGGAGATCCTACGAGCAGTACGTC. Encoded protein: CASSLGAGRSYEQYV.

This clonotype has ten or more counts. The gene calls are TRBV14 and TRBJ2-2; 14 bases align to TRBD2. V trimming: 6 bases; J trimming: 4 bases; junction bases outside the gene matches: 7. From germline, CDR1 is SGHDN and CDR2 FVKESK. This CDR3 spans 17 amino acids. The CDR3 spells CASSRGLAGVSTGELFF. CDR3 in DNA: TGTGCCAGCAGTAGGGGACTAGCGGGAGTAAGCACCGGGGAGCTGTTTTTT. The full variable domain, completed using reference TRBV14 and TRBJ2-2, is EAGVTQFPSHSVIEKGQTVTLRCDPISGHDNLYWYRRVMGKEIKFLLHFVKESKQDESGMPNNRFLAERTGGTYSTLKVQPAELEDSGVYFCASSRGLAGVSTGELFFGEGSRLTVL.

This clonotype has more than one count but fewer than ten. This CDR3 is CASSFETAYEQYF. The CDR3 region has the DNA TGCGCCAGCAGCTTTGAGACGGCCTACGAGCAGTACTTC. The rearrangement links TRBV5-1 to TRBJ2-7; no definite D call. CDR1 and CDR2 (germline): SGHRS, YFSETQ. The CDR3 has 13 residues. With 2 bases removed from V and 2 bases from J, the gap between germline ends came to 8 bases.

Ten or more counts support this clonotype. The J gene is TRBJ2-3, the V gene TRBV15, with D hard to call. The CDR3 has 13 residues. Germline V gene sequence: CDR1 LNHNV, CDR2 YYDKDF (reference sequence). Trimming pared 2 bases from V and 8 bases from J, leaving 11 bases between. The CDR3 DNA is TGTGCCACCAGCAGACCTCTCGACGGTACGCAGTATTTT. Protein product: CATSRPLDGTQYF. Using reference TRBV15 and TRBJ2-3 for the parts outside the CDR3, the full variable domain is DAMVIQNPRYQVTQFGKPVTLSCSQTLNHNVMYWYQQKSSQAPKLLFHYYDKDFNNEADTPDNFQSRRPNTSFCFLDIRSPGLGDTAMYLCATSRPLDGTQYFGPGTRLTVL.

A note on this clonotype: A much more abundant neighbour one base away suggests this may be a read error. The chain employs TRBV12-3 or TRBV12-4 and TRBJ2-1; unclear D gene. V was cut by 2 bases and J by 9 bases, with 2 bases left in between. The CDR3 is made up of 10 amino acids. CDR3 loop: CASSLIEQFF. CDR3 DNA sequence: TGTGCCAGCAGTTTAATTGAGCAGTTCTTC.

This chain's CDR3 is CASSEALGASYEQYF. The CDR3 DNA sequence: TGTGCCAGCAGTGAAGCGCTCGGAGCGTCCTACGAGCAGTACTTC. This chain joins TRBV2 and TRBJ2-7; D unclear. CDR1 and CDR2 (germline): SNHLY, FYNNEI. Trimming took 0 bases from V and 1 from J, leaving 10 bases between them. The CDR3 has 15 residues.